This record looks at one T cell receptor (beta chain) sequence and its context. Its antigen is unknown. A read error may produce the germline difference seen at one junction end. This entry comes from a study of cytomegalovirus exposure and HLA in healthy donors. General study results and limits: What was likely a sequencing artifact was a cluster of highly shared sequence variants.

PCR primers comprised 60 Vbeta and 13 Jbeta primers. Sequencing used immunoSEQ multiplex PCR; TCRdb keeps in-frame clones, though not all of them. This table has about 190,000 clones, roughly 75% appearing once. The CDR3 has 16 residues. Germline V CDR1 and CDR2: GTSNPN, SVGIG (reference sequence). This rearrangement joins TRBV30 to TRBJ2-3; 8 nucleotides match TRBD2. This clonotype was sampled from a man younger than 45 in good health and CMV-seropositive. The material sequenced was PBMCs. In DNA, the CDR3 is TGTGCCCGGAGTGTACGGTGGCGGGGGGTTTTAGATACGCAGTATTTT. Translation gives CARSVRWRGVLDTQYF.